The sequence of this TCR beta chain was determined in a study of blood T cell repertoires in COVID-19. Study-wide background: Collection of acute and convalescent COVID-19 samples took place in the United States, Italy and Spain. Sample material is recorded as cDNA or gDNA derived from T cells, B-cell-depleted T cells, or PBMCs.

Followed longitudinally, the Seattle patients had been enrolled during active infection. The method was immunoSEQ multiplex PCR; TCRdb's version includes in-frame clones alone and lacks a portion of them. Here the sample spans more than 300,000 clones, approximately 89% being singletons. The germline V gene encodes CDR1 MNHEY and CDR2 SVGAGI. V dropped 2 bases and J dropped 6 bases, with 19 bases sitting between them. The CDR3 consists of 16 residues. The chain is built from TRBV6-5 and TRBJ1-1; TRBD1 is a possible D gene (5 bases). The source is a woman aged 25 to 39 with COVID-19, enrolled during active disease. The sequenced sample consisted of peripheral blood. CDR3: CASSYDRSGANPEAFF. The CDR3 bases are TGTGCCAGCAGTTACGACAGATCTGGGGCTAACCCTGAAGCTTTCTTT.